This TCR beta chain was found in a study of cytomegalovirus exposure and HLA in healthy donors. Study-level information: Earlier sequencing of some 180 million T cells yielded fewer than 140 million unique TCR beta sequences. Study-wide results and caveats: Earlier results showed most TCR beta V segments being productive about 90% or about 30% of the time.

With regard to this clone: Its antigen is not known.

The germline V gene encodes CDR1 SGHRS and CDR2 YFSETQ. The ends were cut back, 3 bases at V and 8 bases at J, with 18 bases in the middle. This CDR3 region has 15 residues. A multiplex PCR was run with 60 Vbeta primers and 13 Jbeta primers. TCRdb keeps only in-frame clones here, not all; method: immunoSEQ multiplex PCR. The profile covers more than 150,000 clones, with around 80% appearing a single time and less than 2% taken by the ten largest. This rearrangement joins TRBV5-1 to TRBJ2-1; D gene uncertain. The receptor was isolated from a man aged 35-49 years in good health and CMV-seronegative. Material: PBMCs. CDR3: CASSSQAPGGDEQFF. The CDR3 nucleotides are TGCGCCAGCAGCTCACAAGCCCCCGGCGGCGATGAGCAGTTCTTC.